Shown below are 27 T cell receptor beta chains from a single sample sequenced in a study of blood T cell repertoires in COVID-19. Assay: immunoSEQ multiplex PCR; the TCRdb copy retains only in-frame clones and omits some. The sample has roughly 100,000 clones; 89% are singletons. The sample consisted of peripheral blood. Receptor source: an elderly woman with active COVID-19.

The chain recombines TRBV11-2 with TRBJ2-1; TRBD2 agrees at 9 bases. V was pared by 5 bases and J by 5 bases, with 7 bases of the junction left unmatched. CDR3 length: 15 amino acids. Germline V gives CDR1 SGHAT, CDR2 FQNNGV. CDR3 sequence reads: CASSRPGLANNEQFF. The CDR3 DNA reads as TGTGCCAGCAGCCGACCGGGACTAGCCAACAATGAGCAGTTCTTC.

In DNA form, the CDR3 reads TGTGCCAGCAGCCAAGGGGAGGATGAGCAGTTCTTC. Translating it yields CASSQGEDEQFF. This sequence joins TRBV3-1 (or the pseudogene TRBV3-2) and TRBJ2-1; tentatively, D is TRBD2 (6 bases). The CDR3 has 12 amino acids. Trimming removed 1 base at V and 8 bases at J, with 6 bases between. Germline lookup yields CDR1 LGHDT and CDR2 YNNKEL (reference sequence).

This clone turned up a few times. The chain uses TRBV4-1 and TRBJ1-5, with TRBD1 as a possible D gene (5 bases). Trimming removed 0 bases from V and 2 bases from J, with 11 bases in between. Germline lookup yields CDR1 MGHRA and CDR2 YSYEKL. This CDR3 spans 16 amino acids. The CDR3 loop reads CASSQEGAPGNQPQHF. The CDR3 bases are TGCGCCAGCAGCCAAGAAGGGGCCCCGGGCAATCAGCCCCAGCATTTT.

The V call is TRBV9, the J call TRBJ2-1; 11 bases fit TRBD2. Germline values: CDR1 SGDLS, CDR2 YYNGEE. The CDR3 has 14 residues. After removal of 2 bases from V and 7 bases from J, the junction contained 2 bases not matched to a gene. CDR3 nucleotide sequence: TGTGCCAGCAGCGTGTCTAGCGGGAGGAATGAGCAGTTCTTC. This encodes CASSVSSGRNEQFF.

The genes are TRBV3-1 (or the pseudogene TRBV3-2) and TRBJ1-3; no definite D call. V lost 4 bases and J 1 base, leaving 5 bases between the germline ends. Germline CDR1 reads LGHDT; CDR2 reads YNNKEL (reference sequence). CDR3 size: 13 residues. CDR3 region: CASSPTSGNTIYF. The CDR3 nucleotides are TGTGCCAGCAGCCCCACTTCTGGAAACACCATATATTTT.

In its sample, this clone was seen once. The chain links TRBV3-1 (or the pseudogene TRBV3-2) to TRBJ2-2; possibly TRBD1 for D (5 bases). This CDR3 comprises 14 residues. Between the trimmed V and J ends, which lost 0 bases and 7 bases, there was a span of 9 bases. The germline V gene has CDR1 LGHDT and CDR2 YNNKEL (reference sequence). The DNA of the CDR3 is TGTGCCAGCAGCCAAGACAGGGCGGACGGGGAGCTGTTTTTT. Encoded protein: CASSQDRADGELFF.

V gene TRBV5-1 combines with J gene TRBJ1-5; possible D gene TRBD1, 5 bases. V lost 4 bases, J lost 7 bases, and 12 bases lay in between. The CDR3 runs to 13 residues. Germline CDR1 SGHRS, CDR2 YFSETQ. The CDR3 region has the DNA TGCGCCAGCAGCATAGCTACAGGACAGCCCCAGCATTTT. This sequence encodes CASSIATGQPQHF. The full variable domain, its missing parts supplied by reference TRBV5-1 and TRBJ1-5, is KAGVTQTPRYLIKTRGQQVTLSCSPISGHRSVSWYQQTPGQGLQFLFEYFSETQRNKGNFPGRFSGRQFSNSRSEMNVSTLELGDSALYLCASSIATGQPQHFGDGTRLSIL.

This chain joins TRBV5-5 and TRBJ1-2; tentative D call: TRBD1 (6 bases). There are 18 residues in the CDR3. Trimming took off 6 bases at V and 3 bases at J, with 27 bases between the two ends. The germline CDR1 and CDR2 sequences are SGHKS and YYEKEE (reference sequence). DNA of the CDR3: TGTGCCAGCACCCCTTATGGGGGCTACGGCCGGTCGGACTATGGCTACACCTTC. Translating gives CASTPYGGYGRSDYGYTF.

The V call is TRBV5-1, the J call TRBJ1-2; perhaps TRBD1 as D (6 bases). V was shortened by 0 bases and J by 2 bases, with 11 bases between the two germline ends. This CDR3 is 15 amino acids long. CDR1 SGHRS and CDR2 YFSETQ come from the germline V gene. CDR3 bases: TGCGCCAGCAGCTTGGATCCAGGGGTAAACTATGGCTACACCTTC. Encoded protein: CASSLDPGVNYGYTF. Using reference TRBV5-1 and TRBJ1-2 for the parts outside the CDR3, the full variable domain is KAGVTQTPRYLIKTRGQQVTLSCSPISGHRSVSWYQQTPGQGLQFLFEYFSETQRNKGNFPGRFSGRQFSNSRSEMNVSTLELGDSALYLCASSLDPGVNYGYTFGSGTRLTVV.

The genes are TRBV4-2 and TRBJ2-5, with 12 bases fitting TRBD2. Germline CDR1 is LGHNA and CDR2 is YNFKEQ. This CDR3 contains 18 residues. V shed 1 base and J 4 bases; nucleotides not matched to a gene: 10. CDR3 loop: CASSQGVLLAGGGETQYF. CDR3 DNA: TGTGCCAGCAGCCAAGGGGTCCTCCTAGCGGGAGGGGGAGAGACCCAGTACTTC.

The chain is built from TRBV19 and TRBJ2-2; TRBD1 matches 8 bases. CDR1 LNHDA and CDR2 SQIVND come from the germline V gene (reference sequence). V dropped 3 bases and J dropped 5; count of bases not matched to a gene: 11. The CDR3 length is 17 residues. The DNA for the CDR3 is TGTGCCAGTAGTATTCGCCAGGGGGCGCTTAGGACCGGGGAGCTGTTTTTT. It is translated as CASSIRQGALRTGELFF.

Only a few counts were recorded for this clone. The chain couples TRBV28 to TRBJ1-1, with no clear D. Looked up from germline, CDR1 is MDHEN and CDR2 is SYDVKM. V was cut by 3 bases and J by 0 bases, with 17 bases left in between. There are 17 residues in the CDR3. The CDR3, as DNA: TGTGCCAGCAGTTTTTCGCCAGGCGATCAGATGAACACTGAAGCTTTCTTT. This encodes CASSFSPGDQMNTEAFF.

V gene TRBV6-1 combines with J gene TRBJ1-3; TRBD1 matches at 7 bases. The length of the CDR3 is 16 residues. Germline loops: CDR1 MNHNS, CDR2 SASEGT. V shed 3 bases and J 0 bases; nucleotides not matched to a gene: 5. The chain's CDR3 is CASSDRGDFSGNTIYF. The CDR3 region has the DNA TGTGCCAGCAGTGACAGGGGGGACTTCTCTGGAAACACCATATATTTT.

V and J are TRBV24-1 and TRBJ1-2; TRBD1 aligns across 8 bases. The germline V gene encodes CDR1 KGHDR and CDR2 SFDVKD. The CDR3 spans 13 residues. Germline trimming cut 4 bases from V and 7 bases from J; bases unmatched to any gene: 4. The CDR3 region is CATSERTGLGYTF. In DNA, the CDR3 is TGTGCCACCAGTGAGAGGACAGGGCTTGGCTACACCTTC.

Only one count was recorded for this clone. The V gene is TRBV28, the J gene TRBJ2-5, with 14 nucleotides matching TRBD2. With V trimmed by 3 bases and J by 5 bases, 20 bases remained unmatched. CDR1 is MDHEN and CDR2 is SYDVKM in the germline V gene. CDR3 size: 21 residues. CDR3 loop: CASSLQTLGLAGGKERETQYF. The CDR3 DNA reads TGTGCCAGCAGTTTGCAAACCCTCGGACTAGCGGGAGGCAAAGAGAGGGAGACCCAGTACTTC.

This rearrangement joins TRBV9 to TRBJ2-3; the D gene is possibly TRBD1 (6 bases). The CDR3 has 14 residues. Trimming took 6 bases from V and 1 from J, leaving 12 bases between them. Germline loops: CDR1 SGDLS, CDR2 YYNGEE. The CDR3 DNA is TGTGCCAGCACTACAGGGCAGGGCACAGATACGCAGTATTTT. Translating gives CASTTGQGTDTQYF. The full variable domain, its missing parts supplied by reference TRBV9 and TRBJ2-3, is DSGVTQTPKHLITATGQRVTLRCSPRSGDLSVYWYQQSLDQGLQFLIQYYNGEERAKGNILERFSAQQFPDLHSELNLSSLELGDSALYFCASTTGQGTDTQYFGPGTRLTVL.

The rearrangement uses TRBV7-6 and TRBJ2-7, with D unclear. V lost 7 bases, J lost 3 bases, and 13 bases lay in between. This CDR3 spans 13 amino acids. Germline CDR1 and CDR2: SGHVS and FNYEAQ. Here the CDR3 DNA reads TGTGCCAGCACGGTGGGCCCGGACTACGAGCAGTACTTC. It translates to CASTVGPDYEQYF.

The gene calls are TRBV9 and TRBJ2-1; D is ambiguous. This CDR3 spans 14 amino acids. CDR1 is SGDLS, CDR2 YYNGEE, per germline. V gave up 1 base and J gave up 4 bases, with 9 bases separating them. The CDR3 DNA sequence: TGTGCCAGCAGCGTATTCGGCGGATACAATGAGCAGTTCTTC. It yields the protein CASSVFGGYNEQFF.

J is TRBJ2-1 and V is TRBV5-4; 13 bases match TRBD2. CDR3 length: 15 residues. The trim removed 2 bases at V and 15 bases at J, leaving 11 bases unmatched. Per the germline V gene, CDR1 is SGHNT and CDR2 is YYREEE (reference sequence). The CDR3 sequence is CASSFGWGLAGYLFF. CDR3 DNA sequence: TGTGCCAGCAGCTTCGGGTGGGGACTAGCGGGATATCTGTTCTTC.

This clone was counted a single time. Other DNA sequences in this specimen translate into the identical CDR3. J is TRBJ2-7 and V is TRBV18; D remains unclear. V lost 3 bases, J lost 0 bases, and 3 bases lay in between. The CDR3 loop spans 12 amino acids. CDR1 is KGHSH and CDR2 is LQKENI in the germline V gene. The CDR3 loop is CASSPSSYEQYF. The CDR3 DNA reads TGTGCCAGCTCACCGAGCTCCTACGAGCAGTACTTC. The complete variable domain, with remaining parts taken from reference TRBV18 and TRBJ2-7, reads NAGVMQNPRHLVRRRGQEARLRCSPMKGHSHVYWYRQLPEEGLKFMVYLQKENIIDESGMPKERFSAEFPKEGPSILRIQQVVRGDSAAYFCASSPSSYEQYFGPGTRLTVT.

This clone was seen a single time. The rearrangement joins TRBV5-4 to TRBJ2-1, with a possible D match to TRBD1 (5 bases). CDR1 and CDR2 from the germline V gene are SGHNT and YYREEE (reference sequence). The CDR3 totals 15 residues. V lost 4 bases to trimming and J lost 0 bases, with 11 bases between them. The CDR3 region has the DNA TGTGCCAGCAGCGGTACAGGAAGCTCCTACAATGAGCAGTTCTTC. Amino acid sequence: CASSGTGSSYNEQFF. The whole variable domain, filled in from reference TRBV5-4 and TRBJ2-1, reads ETGVTQSPTHLIKTRGQQVTLRCSSQSGHNTVSWYQQALGQGPQFIFQYYREEENGRGNFPPRFSGLQFPNYSSELNVNALELDDSALYLCASSGTGSSYNEQFFGPGTRLTVL.

The chain links TRBV3-1 (or the pseudogene TRBV3-2) to TRBJ2-7; TRBD2 might be the D (5 bases). The V end was cut by 4 bases, the J end by 0 bases, with 13 bases between. The CDR3 has 15 residues. In germline, CDR1 is LGHDT, CDR2 YNNKEL (reference sequence). The chain's CDR3 is CASSPHERCSYEQYF. In nucleotides, the CDR3 is TGTGCCAGCAGCCCGCATGAGCGGTGCTCCTACGAGCAGTACTTC.

The V gene is TRBV28, the J gene TRBJ1-3, with unresolved D. The CDR3 consists of 17 residues. Trimming left V 4 bases short and J 0 bases short, with 16 bases between. Germline lookup yields CDR1 MDHEN and CDR2 SYDVKM. The CDR3: CASSSAGILSSGNTIYF. The CDR3 region has the DNA TGTGCCAGCAGTTCCGCAGGCATTCTCAGCTCTGGAAACACCATATATTTT.

The V and J genes are TRBV12-3 or TRBV12-4 and TRBJ1-1; D call uncertain. V shed 8 bases and J shed 2 bases, with 12 bases lying between them. The CDR3 has 13 amino acids. The CDR3 nucleotides are TGTGCCAGCGCCCTGACACGAAACACTGAAGCTTTCTTT. It is translated as CASALTRNTEAFF.

V usage is TRBV9 and J usage is TRBJ2-1, with a tentative D call TRBD2 (5 bases). The length of the CDR3 is 13 residues. From germline, CDR1 is SGDLS and CDR2 YYNGEE. The germline V and J ends were trimmed by 3 bases and 10 bases, with 14 bases remaining between them. CDR3 DNA: TGTGCCAGCAGCGAGCCCGGGCGAGGGGAGCAGTTCTTC. Its translation: CASSEPGRGEQFF.

This sequence joins TRBV5-1 and TRBJ1-4; 8 bases are a match to TRBD1. The CDR3 runs to 18 residues. Germline-derived CDR1 and CDR2 are SGHRS and YFSETQ. J gave up 5 bases and V 1 base, and 13 bases lay outside the gene matches. In DNA, the CDR3 is TGCGCCAGCAGCTTGTCCGTGACAGGGGAAGATCCCAATGAAAAACTGTTTTTT. Amino acid sequence: CASSLSVTGEDPNEKLFF.

This chain connects TRBV24-1 to TRBJ1-5; the D is unclear. Germline values: CDR1 KGHDR, CDR2 SFDVKD. Trimming removed 4 bases at V and 4 bases at J, with 10 bases between. The CDR3 has 14 amino acids. CDR3 DNA: TGTGCCACCAGTGAAGCGGGAAGAAATCAGCCCCAGCATTTT. Translated, it gives CATSEAGRNQPQHF.